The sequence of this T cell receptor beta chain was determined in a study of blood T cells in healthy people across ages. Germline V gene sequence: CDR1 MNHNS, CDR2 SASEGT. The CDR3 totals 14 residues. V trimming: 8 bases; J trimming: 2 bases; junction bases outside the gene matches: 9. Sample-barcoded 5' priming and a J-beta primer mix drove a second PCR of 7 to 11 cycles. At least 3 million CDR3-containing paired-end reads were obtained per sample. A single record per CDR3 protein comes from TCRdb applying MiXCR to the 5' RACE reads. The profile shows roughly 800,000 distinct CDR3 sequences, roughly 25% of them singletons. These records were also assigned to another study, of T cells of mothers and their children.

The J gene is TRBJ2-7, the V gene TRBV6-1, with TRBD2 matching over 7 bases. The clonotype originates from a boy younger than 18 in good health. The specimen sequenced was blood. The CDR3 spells CASAPQAGPYEQYF. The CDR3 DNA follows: TGTGCCAGCGCCCCTCAAGCGGGGCCCTACGAGCAGTACTTC.